This T cell receptor beta chain was recorded in a study of T cells in Graves' hyperthyroidism and ophthalmopathy. In its sample, this clonotype was seen many times. Fresh peripheral blood, under 13 ml, was the source of the PBMCs. Amplification targeted TCR beta CDR3 regions from RNA transcripts. Using the HTBI primer set, a first-round RT-PCR was run on the TCR CDR3. Each CDR3 protein gets one entry after TCRdb re-called the multiplex PCR reads with MiXCR. The data hold about 350,000 distinct CDR3 sequences, with roughly 14% observed a single time. CDR3 length: 15 residues. V was clipped by 5 bases and J by 1 base, with 12 bases between them.

This receptor was obtained from a woman aged 25 to 39 with Graves' hyperthyroidism. This rearrangement joins TRBV12-3 or TRBV12-4 to TRBJ1-5; D remains ambiguous. Material for sequencing was blood. In nucleotides, the CDR3 is TGTGCCAGCAGTAAAGAGGTTGGAAGCAATCAGCCCCAGCATTTT. As protein: CASSKEVGSNQPQHF.